The source of this T cell receptor beta chain is a study of T cell responses to AZD1222 COVID-19 vaccine. Study conclusions and caveats: Regions 160-218 and 743-854 dominated among vaccine-associated CD4 TCRs spanning spike. Recipients of two AZD1222 doses showed rising Spike-specific TCR breadth and depth. In all cases, repertoires were sampled only after the peak T cell response. Reports indicate that nearly half of spike-specific TCRs are directed at unmutated variant regions.

Germline lookup yields CDR1 SGHAT and CDR2 FQNNGV. The CDR3 spans 15 residues. V was clipped by 5 bases and J by 2 bases; unmatched bases: 7. TCRdb keeps only in-frame clones here, not all; method: immunoSEQ multiplex PCR. Of 70,000 to 85,000 clones in the sample, more than 80% are singletons; the top ten hold under 3%. Remarks on this clone: Antigen specificity is unknown.

The receptor was derived from an adult in good health. The sample here was peripheral blood, taken on day 0 of AZD1222 vaccination. This chain links TRBV11-2 with TRBJ2-7; 9 bases map to TRBD1. The CDR3 bases are TGTGCCAGCAGCCGAGGGACAGGGCCCACCTACGAGCAGTACTTC. Translated, it gives CASSRGTGPTYEQYF.